The 29 T cell receptor beta chains in this list originate from one sample, sequenced in a study of radiation and T cells in renal cell carcinoma. The assay was immunoSEQ multiplex PCR, and TCRdb's table has in-frame clones only and misses some. Of around 140,000 clones listed, roughly 80% are singletons. The sample's time point: baseline pretreatment blood. Sample treatment: 15 Gy SBRT to primary tumor, nephrectomy 4 weeks later. This specimen consisted of blood, obtained from a patient whose treatment included radiotherapy and nephrectomy. The receptors were gathered from a woman in her 50s with renal cell carcinoma.

The V and J genes are TRBV6-5 and TRBJ1-1; D may be TRBD1 (6 bases). CDR1 is MNHEY and CDR2 is SVGAGI in the germline V gene. The CDR3 extends over 11 amino acids. V was trimmed by 0 bases and J by 11 bases, leaving 7 bases between them. The DNA for the CDR3 is TGTGCCAGCAGTTACTCGGGGGGCGCTTTCTTT. This sequence encodes CASSYSGGAFF.

The CDR3 here is CASIATGQGATGELFF. The CDR3 DNA is TGTGCCAGCATTGCGACGGGACAGGGGGCAACCGGGGAGCTGTTTTTT. The chain employs TRBV25-1 and TRBJ2-2, with TRBD1 identical over 12 bases. Trimming at V came to 7 bases and at J to 5 bases, leaving 8 bases not matched to a gene. The CDR3 length is 16 residues. Germline CDR1 is MGHDK and CDR2 is SYGVNS.

This clone was seen a few times. The chain carries TRBV21-1 and TRBJ2-7; TRBD2, the D gene given by the table, was not confirmed from the DNA. TRBV21-1 is deemed a pseudogene. The length of the CDR3 is 11 residues. The CDR3 spells CASSRRCEQYF. The CDR3 bases are TGTGCCAGCAGCAGGAGGTGCGAGCAGTACTTC.

This chain joins TRBV10-3 and TRBJ2-3; TRBD2 matches at 9 bases. The CDR3 length is 15 residues. Germline CDR1 is ENHRY and CDR2 is SYGVKD. J was trimmed by 0 bases and V by 4 bases; bases with no gene match: 2. For the CDR3, the DNA is TGTGCCATCAGTGGGACTAGCGCTAGCACAGATACGCAGTATTTT. It yields the protein CAISGTSASTDTQYF.

The chain combines TRBV7-9 with TRBJ2-7, with 10 bases lining up with TRBD2. V was clipped by 4 bases and J by 2 bases; unmatched bases: 8. CDR3 length: 16 amino acids. Germline CDR1 SEHNR, CDR2 FQNEAQ (reference sequence). CDR3 amino acids: CASSWTTSGPAYEQYF. The CDR3 DNA sequence: TGTGCCAGCAGCTGGACGACTAGCGGGCCCGCCTACGAGCAGTACTTC.

The chain employs TRBV5-1 and TRBJ2-3, with a tentative D call TRBD1 (7 bases). CDR3 length: 15 amino acids. V was shortened by 0 bases and J by 3 bases, with 11 bases between the two germline ends. Germline CDR1 and CDR2: SGHRS and YFSETQ. DNA of the CDR3: TGCGCCAGCAGCTTGGGACAGGGAGGTACAGATACGCAGTATTTT. This codes for CASSLGQGGTDTQYF.

J is TRBJ2-2 and V is TRBV4-1, with 8 bases fitting TRBD2. The CDR3 is 16 residues long. Germline V gives CDR1 MGHRA, CDR2 YSYEKL. Trimming removed 1 base from V and 4 bases from J; junction bases left unmatched: 5. CDR3 nucleotide sequence: TGCGCCAGCAGCCAAGTTACTAGCGGAACCACCGGGGAGCTGTTTTTT. This translates into CASSQVTSGTTGELFF.

The chain carries TRBV6-6 and TRBJ2-7; D is perhaps TRBD1 (5 bases). CDR3 length: 13 residues. Germline V gene sequence: CDR1 MNHNY, CDR2 SVGAGI (reference sequence). V dropped 6 bases and J dropped 4 bases, with 13 bases sitting between them. Written as DNA, the CDR3 is TGTGCCAGCAGCCAGACGTCAGGGTACGAGCAGTACTTC. Amino acids: CASSQTSGYEQYF.

The V call is TRBV5-1, the J call TRBJ1-1; D gene uncertain. Trimming shortened V by 2 bases and J by 3 bases, and 17 bases separated the two germline ends. The CDR3 has 16 residues. Germline lookup yields CDR1 SGHRS and CDR2 YFSETQ. In nucleotides, the CDR3 is TGCGCCAGCAGCTTAGAACCCTTCGACGGGGACACTGAAGCTTTCTTT. This translates into CASSLEPFDGDTEAFF.

The chain employs TRBV19 and TRBJ2-7; 9 bases line up with TRBD1. Germline V lookup: CDR1 LNHDA, CDR2 SQIVND (reference sequence). CDR3 length: 15 amino acids. Unmatched junction bases numbered 3, after V lost 3 bases and J lost 0 bases. Here the CDR3 reads CASSMGQGHSYEQYF. CDR3 DNA sequence: TGTGCCAGTAGTATGGGACAGGGACACTCCTACGAGCAGTACTTC. Based on the CDR3 plus reference TRBV19 and TRBJ2-7, the full variable domain is DGGITQSPKYLFRKEGQNVTLSCEQNLNHDAMYWYRQDPGQGLRLIYYSQIVNDFQKGDIAEGYSVSREKKESFPLTVTSAQKNPTAFYLCASSMGQGHSYEQYFGPGTRLTVT.

The rearrangement links TRBV5-4 to TRBJ1-1; D call uncertain. The CDR3 sequence is 12 residues long. The germline V gene encodes CDR1 SGHNT and CDR2 YYREEE (reference sequence). V lost 2 bases, J lost 5 bases, and 7 bases lay in between. The CDR3 region is CASSLGWTEAFF. CDR3 sequence (DNA): TGTGCCAGCAGCTTAGGGTGGACTGAAGCTTTCTTT.

The V and J genes are TRBV7-2 and TRBJ1-1; D not resolved. Looked up from germline, CDR1 is SGHTA and CDR2 is FQGNSA. The CDR3 sequence is 14 residues long. V was shortened by 5 bases and J by 0 bases, with 10 bases between the two germline ends. CDR3 bases: TGTGCCAGCAGCCATTGGGTGATGAACACTGAAGCTTTCTTT. It translates to CASSHWVMNTEAFF.

The V gene is TRBV6-4, the J gene TRBJ2-2, with a possible D match to TRBD2 (7 bases). Germline CDR1 MRHNA, CDR2 SNTAGT. The CDR3 extends over 15 amino acids. V lost 4 bases to trimming and J lost 4 bases, with 13 bases between them. CDR3 in amino acids: CASSVGGAITGELFF. In DNA, the CDR3 is TGTGCCAGCAGTGTTGGGGGGGCCATCACCGGGGAGCTGTTTTTT.

V is TRBV6-5 and J is TRBJ1-2; D gene unclear. Germline CDR1 and CDR2: MNHEY and SVGAGI. The ends were cut back, 0 bases at V and 8 bases at J, with 10 bases in the middle. The CDR3 length is 13 residues. The CDR3 region has the DNA TGTGCCAGCAGTTACTCGACTTTTACCGGCTACACCTTC. It specifies CASSYSTFTGYTF.

V usage is TRBV18 and J usage is TRBJ2-6; 8 positions match TRBD2. Germline loops: CDR1 KGHSH, CDR2 LQKENI. The trim removed 2 bases at V and 0 bases at J, leaving 6 bases unmatched. CDR3 length equals 18 residues. CDR3 DNA sequence: TGTGCCAGCTCACCAAGGTTAGCGGGGAGCTCTGGGGCCAACGTCCTGACTTTC. This sequence encodes CASSPRLAGSSGANVLTF.

V usage is TRBV19 and J usage is TRBJ2-7; 7 positions match TRBD1. The CDR3 sequence is 15 residues long. V trimming: 5 bases; J trimming: 3 bases; junction bases outside the gene matches: 10. Germline-derived CDR1 and CDR2 are LNHDA and SQIVND (reference sequence). In DNA form, the CDR3 reads TGTGCCAGTAGTCCAGACAGGGACCATTTCTACGAGCAGTACTTC. As protein: CASSPDRDHFYEQYF.

This clone has just one count. The CDR3 DNA is TGTGCCAGCAGTTCCGTATTAGCTAACTATGGCTACACCTTC. Translating gives CASSSVLANYGYTF. The V call is TRBV6-6, the J call TRBJ1-2; no clear D. This CDR3 spans 14 amino acids. V was cut by 4 bases and J by 0 bases, with 9 bases left in between. The germline gives CDR1 MNHNY, CDR2 SVGAGI (reference sequence).

CDR3 in amino acids: CASSQDRQIDYNSPLHF. CDR3 bases: TGCGCCAGCAGCCAAGATAGACAGATTGATTATAATTCACCCCTCCACTTT. The genes are TRBV4-1 and TRBJ1-6, with a tentative D call TRBD1 (5 bases). Deletions cut 0 bases from V and 4 bases from J, with 13 bases between. The CDR3 consists of 17 residues. In germline, CDR1 is MGHRA, CDR2 YSYEKL.

This chain joins TRBV10-3 and TRBJ2-2; perhaps TRBD1 as D (5 bases). Germline V gives CDR1 ENHRY, CDR2 SYGVKD. V lost 6 bases and J 0 bases, leaving 8 bases between the germline ends. CDR3 size: 14 residues. The CDR3 spells CAISKTANTGELFF. The CDR3 nucleotides are TGTGCCATCAGCAAGACAGCGAACACCGGGGAGCTGTTTTTT.

This rearrangement joins TRBV2 to TRBJ2-3; D ambiguous. The CDR3 has 12 amino acids. Deletions cut 6 bases from V and 14 bases from J, with 18 bases between. Germline-derived CDR1 and CDR2 are SNHLY and FYNNEI. DNA of the CDR3: TGTGCCAGCAGGTGGATGGGCGGTTTCAGGTATTTT. Protein sequence: CASRWMGGFRYF.

The chain joins TRBV6-5 to TRBJ1-1; D uncertain. The germline V gene has CDR1 MNHEY and CDR2 SVGAGI. The CDR3 loop spans 16 amino acids. Trimming removed 4 bases from V and 1 base from J, with 16 bases in between. The CDR3, as DNA: TGTGCCAGCAGTTTTCCAGGCCCCCCTGGGAACACTGAAGCTTTCTTT. Residues: CASSFPGPPGNTEAFF.

V gene TRBV5-5 combines with J gene TRBJ2-7, with no clear D. V was clipped by 1 base and J by 5 bases, with 10 bases between them. CDR1 SGHKS and CDR2 YYEKEE come from the germline V gene (reference sequence). The CDR3 consists of 13 residues. The CDR3 protein is CASSLILQNEQYF. CDR3 sequence (DNA): TGTGCCAGCAGCTTGATTTTACAGAACGAGCAGTACTTC.

This chain connects TRBV5-1 to TRBJ2-3; 9 nucleotides match TRBD1. Germline lookup yields CDR1 SGHRS and CDR2 YFSETQ. Trimming removed 4 bases from V and 2 bases from J; junction bases left unmatched: 5. This CDR3 has 15 amino acids. The CDR3 DNA reads TGCGCCAGCAGCCCGGGACAGGGATTCACAGATACGCAGTATTTT. Its protein product is CASSPGQGFTDTQYF.

This clone was detected once. As DNA, the CDR3 is TGCGCCAGCAGTGAATTCCGGGACAGGGTTGGCTACACCTTC. It translates to CASSEFRDRVGYTF. The rearrangement uses TRBV10-1 and TRBJ1-2, with TRBD1 identical over 9 bases. V trimming: 3 bases; J trimming: 7 bases; junction bases outside the gene matches: 6. The CDR3 extends over 14 amino acids. Germline V lookup: CDR1 WNHNN, CDR2 SYGVQD (reference sequence).

The chain couples TRBV27 to TRBJ2-3; possibly TRBD2 for D (5 bases). V was shortened by 3 bases and J by 2 bases, with 18 bases between the two germline ends. Germline values: CDR1 MNHEY, CDR2 SMNVEV (reference sequence). The CDR3 runs to 17 residues. CDR3 sequence reads: CASSFLYSDGDTDTQYF. DNA for the CDR3: TGTGCCAGCAGTTTCCTATACTCAGACGGGGACACAGATACGCAGTATTTT.

The chain is built from TRBV9 and TRBJ1-5, with TRBD1 matching over 10 bases. CDR3 length equals 15 residues. V lost 4 bases and J lost 3; bases outside the gene matches: 4. CDR1 is SGDLS and CDR2 is YYNGEE in the germline V gene. The CDR3, as DNA: TGTGCCAGCAGCAAGGGACAGGGGCCCAATCAGCCCCAGCATTTT. It encodes CASSKGQGPNQPQHF.

This clone came up once. The rearrangement joins TRBV2 to TRBJ2-1; D gene uncertain. CDR3 length: 17 residues. From germline, CDR1 is SNHLY and CDR2 FYNNEI. V was clipped by 3 bases and J by 0 bases, with 15 bases between them. The CDR3 reads CASSETRGSSSYNEQFF. CDR3 coding DNA: TGTGCCAGCAGTGAGACGCGAGGCTCAAGCTCCTACAATGAGCAGTTCTTC.

The chain carries TRBV18 and TRBJ1-1; D is unresolved. Per the germline V gene, CDR1 is KGHSH and CDR2 is LQKENI. Deletions cut 2 bases from V and 1 base from J, with 11 bases between. The CDR3 loop spans 15 amino acids. The CDR3 DNA reads TGTGCCAGCTCACCAATCGTACAGCAGAACACTGAAGCTTTCTTT. Its translation: CASSPIVQQNTEAFF.

This clone was recorded a few times. The rearrangement joins TRBV29-1 to TRBJ1-1; no reliable D call. CDR1 is SQVTM and CDR2 is ANQGSEA in the germline V gene. This CDR3 comprises 11 residues. The V and J ends lost 4 bases and 10 bases respectively, with 13 bases between them. This CDR3 is CSVGPRDGAFF. CDR3 in DNA: TGCAGCGTTGGTCCAAGGGATGGAGCTTTCTTT.